The T cell receptor (beta chain) described here comes from a study of CD8+CD57+ T cells in acquired aplastic anemia. Study overall: Sorted CD4+ and CD8+ cells gave an average of approximately 3 ug of DNA. CD4+ cell libraries from healthy donors averaged approximately 9.8 million reads.

V was pared by 6 bases and J by 0 bases, with 18 bases between. The CDR3 consists of 17 residues. CDR1 is LNHNV, CDR2 YYDKDF, per germline (reference sequence). As to this clonotype: The antigen is undetermined.

Genomic DNA was employed as the template in profiling TCR beta VDJ and CDR3. TCRdb called the reads again in MiXCR, with one record for every CDR3 protein. The data hold some 190,000 distinct CDR3 sequences, with 50% to 55% observed a single time. Study observations and caveats: Shared by patients and controls, 25 to 30 CD8+ CDR3s were abundant in patients.

The chain employs TRBV15 and TRBJ1-5; D might be TRBD1 (6 bases). The sequence was obtained from a human donor in good health, serving as a control. The specimen sequenced was sorted CD4+, CD8+, or CD8+CD57+ T cells (not recorded which) from PBMCs. CDR3 residues: CATRGGGSPYSNQPQHF. The CDR3 DNA sequence: TGTGCCACCAGAGGGGGGGGGAGCCCTTATAGCAATCAGCCCCAGCATTTT. The variable domain in full, completed from reference TRBV15 and TRBJ1-5, reads DAMVIQNPRYQVTQFGKPVTLSCSQTLNHNVMYWYQQKSSQAPKLLFHYYDKDFNNEADTPDNFQSRRPNTSFCFLDIRSPGLGDTAMYLCATRGGGSPYSNQPQHFGDGTRLSIL.